The next 7 T cell receptor beta chains were all read from a single sample in a study of blood T cell repertoires in COVID-19. The table came from immunoSEQ multiplex PCR; TCRdb's copy has only in-frame clones and leaves some out. In the table there are over 100,000 clones, more than 85% of which are singletons. Sample: peripheral blood. These receptors all stem from a man younger than 35 with acute or convalescent COVID-19.

The V gene is TRBV7-2, the J gene TRBJ2-5; 7 nucleotides align to TRBD2. In germline, CDR1 is SGHTA, CDR2 FQGNSA. The ends lost 3 bases at V and 5 bases at J; junction bases unmatched: 12. This CDR3 region has 16 residues. CDR3 amino acids: CASSFLWREKGETQYF. Here the CDR3 DNA reads TGTGCCAGCAGCTTCCTTTGGCGGGAGAAGGGGGAGACCCAGTACTTC.

J is TRBJ2-3 and V is TRBV24-1; the D is unclear. CDR1 and CDR2 (germline): KGHDR, SFDVKD. Trimming shortened V by 4 bases and J by 0 bases, and 7 bases separated the two germline ends. This CDR3 region has 14 residues. The CDR3: CATSDRTSTDTQYF. The CDR3 DNA sequence: TGTGCCACCAGTGACCGTACTAGCACAGATACGCAGTATTTT.

V usage is TRBV5-1 and J usage is TRBJ2-1, with a tentative D call TRBD1 (6 bases). This CDR3 spans 16 amino acids. Trimming removed 0 bases from V and 6 bases from J, with 16 bases in between. Looked up from germline, CDR1 is SGHRS and CDR2 is YFSETQ. The CDR3 region has the DNA TGCGCCAGCAGCTTGGGCACAGGGAATGGGGCCAATGAGCAGTTCTTC. This encodes CASSLGTGNGANEQFF.

The rearrangement links TRBV10-2 to TRBJ2-2; 10 bases are shared with TRBD2. CDR1 and CDR2 (germline): WSHSY, SAAADI. After removal of 1 base from V and 6 bases from J, the junction contained 2 bases not matched to a gene. The CDR3 length is 15 residues. CDR3 residues: CASSEWLAGAGELFF. The DNA of the CDR3 is TGCGCCAGCAGTGAGTGGCTAGCGGGGGCCGGGGAGCTGTTTTTT.

This chain joins TRBV19 and TRBJ2-7; TRBD2 matches 9 bases. Per germline, CDR1 LNHDA and CDR2 SQIVND (reference sequence). The CDR3 is 12 residues long. The J segment lost 11 bases and the V segment lost 4 bases, leaving 6 bases of the junction unmatched. The CDR3 protein is CASSNPGGREYF. In nucleotides, the CDR3 is TGTGCCAGTAGTAATCCGGGCGGGAGGGAGTACTTC. Combining the CDR3 with reference TRBV19 and TRBJ2-7 gives the whole variable domain DGGITQSPKYLFRKEGQNVTLSCEQNLNHDAMYWYRQDPGQGLRLIYYSQIVNDFQKGDIAEGYSVSREKKESFPLTVTSAQKNPTAFYLCASSNPGGREYFGPGTRLTVT.

The rearrangement links TRBV7-2 to TRBJ2-5; D gene uncertain. This CDR3 spans 15 amino acids. Looked up from germline, CDR1 is SGHTA and CDR2 is FQGNSA. V was pared by 0 bases and J by 5 bases, with 13 bases between. Here the CDR3 reads CASSLARYDLETQYF. CDR3 DNA: TGTGCCAGCAGCTTAGCCCGGTATGACTTGGAGACCCAGTACTTC.

The V gene is TRBV10-2, the J gene TRBJ1-2, with D possibly TRBD1 on 5 matching bases. V was shortened by 3 bases and J by 4 bases, with 15 bases between the two germline ends. The CDR3 loop spans 15 amino acids. CDR1 and CDR2 from the germline V gene are WSHSY and SAAADI. In DNA, the CDR3 is TGCGCCAGCAGTGAAAGACAGTTGGACGGCTATGGCTACACCTTC. Its translation is CASSERQLDGYGYTF.